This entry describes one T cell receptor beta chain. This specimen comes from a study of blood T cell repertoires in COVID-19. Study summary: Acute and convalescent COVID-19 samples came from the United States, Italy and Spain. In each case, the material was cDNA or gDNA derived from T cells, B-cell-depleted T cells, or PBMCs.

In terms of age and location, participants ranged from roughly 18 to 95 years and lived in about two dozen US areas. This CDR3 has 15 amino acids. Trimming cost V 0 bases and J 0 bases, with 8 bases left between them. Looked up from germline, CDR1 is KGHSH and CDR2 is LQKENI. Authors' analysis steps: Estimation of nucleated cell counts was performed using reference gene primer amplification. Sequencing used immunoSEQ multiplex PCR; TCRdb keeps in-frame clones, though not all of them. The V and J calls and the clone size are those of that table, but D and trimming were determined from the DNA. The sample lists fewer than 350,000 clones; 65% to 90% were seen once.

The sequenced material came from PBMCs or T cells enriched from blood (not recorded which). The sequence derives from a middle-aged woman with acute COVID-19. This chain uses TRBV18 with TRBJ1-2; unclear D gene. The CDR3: CASSPPNGANYGYTF. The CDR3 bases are TGTGCCAGCTCACCACCTAACGGAGCTAACTATGGCTACACCTTC. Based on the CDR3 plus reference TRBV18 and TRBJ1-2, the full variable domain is NAGVMQNPRHLVRRRGQEARLRCSPMKGHSHVYWYRQLPEEGLKFMVYLQKENIIDESGMPKERFSAEFPKEGPSILRIQQVVRGDSAAYFCASSPPNGANYGYTFGSGTRLTVV.